This T cell receptor beta chain was identified during a study of post-analysis software for immune sequencing data. Study background: Disease trajectories encompassed relapsing-remitting, secondary progressive and progressive-relapsing multiple sclerosis. Whole-study results and caveats: Those with multiple sclerosis, the patient group, showed significantly lower normalized Chao1 diversity than controls. Controls had lower frequencies than patients of about 5 TRBV segments, which included TRBV5-6, TRBV5-1 and TRBV20-1. Strong co-clustering by F measure linked samples that shared a preparation batch.

Unique-molecular-identifier-tagged TCR beta cDNA libraries were used. With roughly 1 to 11 million T cells as the source, 500,000 to 650,000 cDNA molecules resulted. TCRdb re-called the PCR reads with MiXCR, one entry per CDR3 protein. The table lists roughly 650,000 distinct CDR3 sequences, 55% to 70% of them singletons, with around 10% in the top ten. The CDR3 contains 14 residues. Germline V lookup: CDR1 SGHTA, CDR2 FQGNSA. With regard to this clonotype: The target antigen is unknown.

The TCR sequence derives from a girl between 2 and 10 years old with multiple sclerosis. The sample was blood. The rearrangement uses TRBV7-2 and TRBJ2-7; 9 bases are a match to TRBD2. The J call may be mistaken, given a closer DNA end match to TRBJ2-5. CDR3 sequence (DNA): TGTGCCAGCAGCGGGACTAGCAGTAAAGAGACCCAGTACTTC. It specifies CASSGTSSKETQYF.